This T cell receptor (beta chain) was found in a study of blood T cells in healthy people across ages. Study-wide results and limits: Age brought a roughly linear fall in TCR beta diversity measured per million T cells.

A second PCR of 7 to 11 cycles used a sample-barcoded 5' primer and a J-beta primer mix. TCRdb independently ran MiXCR on the 5' RACE reads; one entry per CDR3 protein. The sample has about 1.6 million distinct CDR3 sequences; around 35% are singletons. This CDR3 is 14 amino acids long. Germline V gene sequence: CDR1 DFQATT, CDR2 SNEGSKA (reference sequence). Trimming cost V 6 bases and J 6 bases, with 21 bases left between them. The authors isolated at least 7 million PBMCs per sample. A note on this clonotype: Its specificity is not known.

V gene TRBV20-1 combines with J gene TRBJ2-7, with D perhaps matching TRBD2 (6 bases). The clonotype comes from a young woman in good health. Material for sequencing was blood. Here the CDR3 reads CSAAGYLYSPEQYF. The CDR3 coding sequence is TGCAGTGCGGCGGGGTACCTCTACTCTCCCGAGCAGTACTTC.